The present TCR beta chain was sequenced within a study of shared clonotypes between healthy human individuals. As originally analysed: ImmunoSEQ junction-only sequences lacked quality scores, so their filtering differed. The assay was immunoSEQ multiplex PCR, and TCRdb's table has in-frame clones only and misses some. V and J calls and clone size are as listed in that table; D and trimming were resolved from the DNA. Among about 1.1 million clones, roughly 74% were seen once, and the ten largest hold under 0.65%. A word on this clone: Its cognate antigen is unknown.

The CDR3 consists of 16 residues. The V end was cut by 4 bases, the J end by 6 bases, with 21 bases between. CDR1 is SGHRS and CDR2 is YFSETQ in the germline V gene. Points from the study as a whole: Some naive CD4 clonotypes, 4.5% to 5.5%, turned up in common across four donors. When compared with the clonotypes that were shared by all four sorted-subset donors, the non-shared clonotypes turned out to have lower generation probabilities.

Sequencing input: memory CD4+ T cells from PBMCs. Documented subset: CD45RA-negative fraction. The V call is TRBV5-1, the J call TRBJ2-3; D is possibly TRBD2 (6 bases). The sequence was obtained from a man in his late teens or twenties in good health. Some clones in this sample may be carry-over from other donors' samples. The CDR3 loop reads CASSPGGTPPVDTQYF. The DNA for the CDR3 is TGCGCCAGCAGCCCTGGAGGGACTCCACCCGTCGATACGCAGTATTTT.